This T cell receptor (beta chain) was recorded in a study of OX40 agonist ivuxolimab in advanced cancers. As for the study in general: Ivuxolimab was administered intravenously to patients at 0.01 to 10 mg/kg every 2 weeks.

Individuals having autoimmune disease history or systemic immunosuppression were not enrolled. Study results and caveats: In CD8+ T cells, expanded clones were on average more numerous than in CD4+.

As regards this clone: Its antigen is not identified.

The germline V gene encodes CDR1 SQVTM and CDR2 ANQGSEA. This CDR3 is built from 15 residues. Trimming cost V 6 bases and J 0 bases, with 14 bases left between them. Method: immunoSEQ multiplex PCR; TCRdb's copy keeps in-frame clones and lacks some. The sample contains roughly 48,000 clones, about four fifths of which appear only once. The TCR originated in an adult with an advanced solid tumor such as melanoma, head and neck, liver or kidney cancer. The sequenced sample was CD4+ or CD8+ T cells sorted from blood, obtained in a trial of the OX40 agonist ivuxolimab. V gene TRBV29-1 combines with J gene TRBJ2-2; D may be TRBD2 (6 bases). The CDR3 bases are TGCAGCGTAGGCCCCGGGGGATCGAACACCGGGGAGCTGTTTTTT. Residues: CSVGPGGSNTGELFF.